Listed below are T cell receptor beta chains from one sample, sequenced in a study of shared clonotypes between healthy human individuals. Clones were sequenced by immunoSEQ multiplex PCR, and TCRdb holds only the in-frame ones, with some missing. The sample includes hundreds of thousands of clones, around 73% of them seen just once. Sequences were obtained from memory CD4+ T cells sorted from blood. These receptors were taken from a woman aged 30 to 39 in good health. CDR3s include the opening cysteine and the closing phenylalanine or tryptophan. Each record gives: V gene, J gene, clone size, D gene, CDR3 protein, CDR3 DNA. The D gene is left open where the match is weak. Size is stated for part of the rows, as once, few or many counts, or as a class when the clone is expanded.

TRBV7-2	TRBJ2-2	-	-	CASSYIPPNVGELFF	TGTGCCAGCAGCTACATCCCCCCTAACGTCGGGGAGCTGTTTTTT
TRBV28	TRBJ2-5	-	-	CASSLYAMRETQYF	TGTGCCAGCAGTTTATACGCAATGAGGGAGACCCAGTACTTC
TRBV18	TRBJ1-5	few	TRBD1	CASSPQPGGLSNQPQHF	TGTGCCAGCTCACCGCAACCAGGGGGCCTGAGCAATCAGCCCCAGCATTTT
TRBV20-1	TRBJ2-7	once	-	CSADEQSEQYF	TGCAGTGCCGACGAACAATCCGAGCAGTACTTC
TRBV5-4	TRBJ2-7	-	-	CASSSTPTYEQYF	TGTGCCAGCAGCTCGACACCTACCTACGAGCAGTACTTC
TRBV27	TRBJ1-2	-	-	CASSPGGGGYTF	TGTGCCAGCAGCCCGGGGGGTGGTGGCTACACCTTC
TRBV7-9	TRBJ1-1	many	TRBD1	CASSAQGGNTEAFF	TGTGCCAGCAGCGCTCAGGGGGGGAACACTGAAGCTTTCTTT
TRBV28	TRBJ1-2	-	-	CASSRGYNYGYTF	TGTGCCAGCAGTAGAGGTTATAACTATGGCTACACCTTC
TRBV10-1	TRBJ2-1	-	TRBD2	CASSESSGVPFF	TGCGCCAGCAGTGAGTCCAGCGGGGTTCCGTTCTTC
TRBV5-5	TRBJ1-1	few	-	CASSSNFRNTEAFF	TGTGCCAGCAGCTCGAACTTCAGAAACACTGAAGCTTTCTTT